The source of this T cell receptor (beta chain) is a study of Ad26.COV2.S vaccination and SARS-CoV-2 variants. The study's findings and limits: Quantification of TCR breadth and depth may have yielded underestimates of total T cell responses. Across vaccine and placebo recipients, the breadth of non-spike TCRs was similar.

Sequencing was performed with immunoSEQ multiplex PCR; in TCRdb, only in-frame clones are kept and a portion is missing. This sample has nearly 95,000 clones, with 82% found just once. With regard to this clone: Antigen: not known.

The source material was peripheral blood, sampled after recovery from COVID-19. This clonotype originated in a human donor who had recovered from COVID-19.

This CDR3 is CASKDRGLNSPLHF. DNA for the CDR3: TGTGCCAGCAAAGACAGGGGGCTTAATTCACCCCTCCACTTT. The V call is TRBV2, the J call TRBJ1-6, with 10 bases lining up with TRBD1. Looked up from germline, CDR1 is SNHLY and CDR2 is FYNNEI. V trimming: 7 bases; J trimming: 6 bases; junction bases outside the gene matches: 3. The CDR3 has 14 amino acids.